This T cell receptor (beta chain) was sequenced in a study of T-cell reconstitution after alpha-beta-depleted transplantation in children. CDR1 DFQATT and CDR2 SNEGSKA come from the germline V gene (reference sequence). This CDR3 is built from 16 residues. V was trimmed by 0 bases and J by 7 bases, leaving 16 bases between them. In its sample, this clonotype was seen many times. Unique molecular identifiers tagged the TCRbeta library. In TCRdb, the PCR reads were re-called with MiXCR into one record per CDR3 protein. This repertoire shows some 200,000 distinct CDR3 sequences, roughly 10% found once; its top ten account for approximately 30%.

The sample here was PBMCs, taken before TCRalphabeta/CD19-depleted stem cell transplant. This chain connects TRBV20-1 to TRBJ1-6; tentatively, D is TRBD1 (5 bases). This clonotype was sampled from a child less than two years old with acute myeloid leukemia, due to receive a stem cell transplant. The DNA for the CDR3 is TGCAGTGCTAGAGATCATTGGGGGACGGCCAATTCACCCCTCCACTTT. Amino acid sequence: CSARDHWGTANSPLHF.